This T cell receptor (beta chain) was recovered during a study of cytomegalovirus exposure and HLA in healthy donors. Findings and limits, study-wide: Reports described diagnosis of cytomegalovirus status by the classifier as highly specific and sensitive.

Regarding donors, all were healthy bone marrow donors. A note on this clone: The target antigen is unknown.

Researchers ran the PCR with 60 Vbeta and 13 Jbeta primers. This table comes from immunoSEQ multiplex PCR, and its TCRdb copy is limited to in-frame clones, with some not included. This table holds about 130,000 clones, 70% to 80% found once. The germline V gene has CDR1 SGHTS and CDR2 YDEGEE. This CDR3 is built from 14 residues. The V end lost 1 base, the J end lost 3 bases, and 10 bases lay between the germline ends. This chain joins TRBV5-8 and TRBJ2-5; no clear D. The receptor's source is a female donor in good health and CMV-seronegative. The specimen was PBMCs. The DNA for the CDR3 is TGTGCCAGCAGCTTGAGTGGCCGGGAAGAGACCCAGTACTTC. Encoded protein: CASSLSGREETQYF.